The 30 T cell receptor beta chains reported below all come from one sample, sequenced in a study of cytomegalovirus exposure and HLA in healthy donors. The PCR had 60 Vbeta and 13 Jbeta primers. The method was immunoSEQ multiplex PCR; TCRdb's version includes in-frame clones alone and lacks a portion of them. The sample consists of 170,000 or so clones, roughly 70% of them appearing once. The specimen was PBMCs. These receptors were obtained from a male donor in good health and CMV-seronegative.

This clone was counted between two and nine times. V and J are TRBV27 and TRBJ2-7, with 7 positions matching TRBD1. Looked up from germline, CDR1 is MNHEY and CDR2 is SMNVEV (reference sequence). The CDR3 totals 13 residues. The V segment lost 4 bases and the J segment 3 bases; nucleotides outside the gene matches: 3. The CDR3 nucleotides are TGTGCCAGCAGTTATGACAGGGTCTACGAGCAGTACTTC. It encodes CASSYDRVYEQYF.

V is TRBV28 and J is TRBJ1-1, with D uncertain. Germline V lookup: CDR1 MDHEN, CDR2 SYDVKM. V lost 5 bases to trimming and J lost 8 bases, with 12 bases between them. CDR3 size: 12 residues. The CDR3 here is CASSTPYREAFF. The DNA of the CDR3 is TGTGCCAGCAGTACCCCCTACAGAGAAGCTTTCTTT.

The J gene is TRBJ2-3, the V gene TRBV10-3; D possibly corresponds to TRBD2 (7 bases). Trimming removed 8 bases from V and 3 bases from J, with 18 bases in between. CDR3 length: 15 amino acids. Germline V gene sequence: CDR1 ENHRY, CDR2 SYGVKD. The CDR3 DNA is TGTGCCATCGGGGGGGCGGGAGCGGGGACAGATACGCAGTATTTT. This encodes CAIGGAGAGTDTQYF.

This clone came up a few times. J is TRBJ2-7 and V is TRBV5-6; D remains unclear. Per germline, CDR1 SGHDT and CDR2 YYEEEE. V lost 0 bases and J lost 0, with 7 bases in between. CDR3 length equals 14 residues. The CDR3: CASSLGSGSYEQYF. As DNA, the CDR3 is TGTGCCAGCAGCTTGGGGTCAGGCTCCTACGAGCAGTACTTC.

The V gene is TRBV6-6, the J gene TRBJ1-6; TRBD1 matches 8 bases. V dropped 2 bases and J dropped 6; count of bases not matched to a gene: 3. Germline V gene data show CDR1 as MNHNY and CDR2 as SVGAGI (reference sequence). This CDR3 has 15 residues. The CDR3 is CASSYQGQANSPLHF. Written as DNA, the CDR3 is TGTGCCAGCAGTTACCAGGGACAGGCTAATTCACCCCTCCACTTT.

The rearrangement uses TRBV9 and TRBJ2-1, with 14 bases lining up with TRBD2. Germline CDR1 and CDR2: SGDLS and YYNGEE. The CDR3 has 18 residues. With 4 bases clipped from V and 7 bases from J, the junction kept 13 bases outside the gene matches. The CDR3 sequence is CASSLQPGGTSGRNEQFF. The CDR3 coding sequence is TGTGCCAGCAGCCTACAACCTGGCGGGACTAGCGGGAGAAATGAGCAGTTCTTC. Complete variable domain (other parts from reference TRBV9 and TRBJ2-1): DSGVTQTPKHLITATGQRVTLRCSPRSGDLSVYWYQQSLDQGLQFLIQYYNGEERAKGNILERFSAQQFPDLHSELNLSSLELGDSALYFCASSLQPGGTSGRNEQFFGPGTRLTVL.

As concerns this clone: The junction differs from germline at one of its ends, possibly a read error. V is TRBV28 and J is TRBJ2-2; 10 bases align to TRBD2. The CDR3 loop spans 14 amino acids. Germline V gene lookup returns CDR1 MDHEN and CDR2 SYDVKM. CDR3 in DNA: TGTGCCAGCAGAGCGGGAGGGAACGCCGGGGAGCTGTTTTTT. Translating it yields CASRAGGNAGELFF. Filled out from reference TRBV28 and TRBJ2-2, the complete variable domain reads DVKVTQSSRYLVKRTGEKVFLECVQDMDHENMFWYRQDPGLGLRLIYFSYDVKMKEKGDIPEGYSVSREKKERFSLILESASTNQTSMYLCASRAGGNAGELFFGEGSRLTVL.

This chain joins TRBV28 and TRBJ2-7, with D possibly matching TRBD2 (6 bases). CDR3 length: 15 amino acids. Germline values: CDR1 MDHEN, CDR2 SYDVKM. The V end was cut by 6 bases, the J end by 7 bases, with 22 bases between. CDR3 amino acids: CASSPDGQGTWEQYF. Written as DNA, the CDR3 is TGTGCCAGCAGCCCCGACGGACAAGGGACTTGGGAGCAGTACTTC.

V is TRBV7-8 and J is TRBJ2-7; 7 bases match TRBD1. J gave up 2 bases and V 5 bases, and 6 bases lay outside the gene matches. This CDR3 is built from 14 residues. Germline CDR1 is SGHVS and CDR2 is FQNEAQ. Here the CDR3 DNA reads TGTGCCAGCAGCCCGACAGGGAACCCCTACGAGCAGTACTTC. Translated: CASSPTGNPYEQYF.

This clone came up once. The chain uses TRBV6-6 and TRBJ2-1; 7 nucleotides line up with TRBD1. There are 16 residues in the CDR3. V dropped 5 bases and J dropped 3; count of bases not matched to a gene: 10. Germline V gene sequence: CDR1 MNHNY, CDR2 SVGAGI (reference sequence). The CDR3 sequence: CASSRDSWKNYNEQFF. In DNA form, the CDR3 reads TGTGCCAGCAGTCGGGACAGTTGGAAAAACTACAATGAGCAGTTCTTC.

J is TRBJ1-5 and V is TRBV6-5, with D tentatively TRBD1 (6 bases). The V gene's germline CDR1 is MNHEY and CDR2 SVGAGI. Trimming removed 4 bases at V and 3 bases at J, with 13 bases between. This CDR3 is built from 15 residues. CDR3 region: CASSSFRQDNQPQHF. Here the CDR3 DNA reads TGTGCCAGCAGTTCCTTTCGACAGGACAATCAGCCCCAGCATTTT.

This clone has just one count. The chain joins TRBV28 to TRBJ2-7; D ambiguous. CDR1 is MDHEN and CDR2 is SYDVKM in the germline V gene. The V end lost 5 bases, the J end lost 1 base, and 6 bases lay between the germline ends. CDR3 length: 12 residues. This CDR3 is CASSHKSYEQYF. The CDR3 nucleotides are TGTGCCAGCAGTCACAAATCCTACGAGCAGTACTTC. The full variable domain, completed using reference TRBV28 and TRBJ2-7, is DVKVTQSSRYLVKRTGEKVFLECVQDMDHENMFWYRQDPGLGLRLIYFSYDVKMKEKGDIPEGYSVSREKKERFSLILESASTNQTSMYLCASSHKSYEQYFGPGTRLTVT.

This clone was detected a few times. The chain recombines TRBV11-3 with TRBJ2-7, with D perhaps matching TRBD1 (7 bases). Germline V gives CDR1 SGHNT, CDR2 YENEEA. The CDR3 is 13 amino acids. Deletions cut 4 bases from V and 6 bases from J, with 13 bases between. CDR3 DNA: TGTGCCAGCAGCTCGAGACAGGGAGGCGAGCAGTACTTC. This sequence encodes CASSSRQGGEQYF. Looking up the rest from reference TRBV11-3 and TRBJ2-7 gives the full variable domain: EAGVVQSPRYKIIEKKQPVAFWCNPISGHNTLYWYLQNLGQGPELLIRYENEEAVDDSQLPKDRFSAERLKGVDSTLKIQPAELGDSAVYLCASSSRQGGEQYFGPGTRLTVT.

This chain connects TRBV30 to TRBJ2-7; 11 bases agree with TRBD2. There are 12 residues in the CDR3. The germline CDR1 and CDR2 sequences are GTSNPN and SVGIG (reference sequence). Trimming took 7 bases from V and 3 from J; bases not matched to a gene: 2. This chain's CDR3 is CASGTSGYEQYF. CDR3 nucleotide sequence: TGTGCCTCTGGGACTAGCGGCTACGAGCAGTACTTC.

The chain recombines TRBV12-5 with TRBJ1-1, with D perhaps matching TRBD1 (5 bases). The CDR3 has 15 amino acids. Germline loops: CDR1 LGHNT, CDR2 FRNRAP. Between the trimmed V and J ends, which lost 1 base and 1 base, there was a span of 10 bases. The CDR3 sequence: CASGLARVPNTEAFF. The CDR3 coding sequence is TGTGCTAGTGGTTTGGCCAGGGTTCCGAACACTGAAGCTTTCTTT.

The chain recombines TRBV28 with TRBJ1-3; D may be TRBD1 (5 bases). The CDR3 covers 15 residues. Germline-derived CDR1 and CDR2 are MDHEN and SYDVKM. Trimming cost V 6 bases and J 0 bases, with 12 bases left between them. CDR3 protein: CASSSDRISGNTIYF. The CDR3 nucleotides read TGTGCCAGCAGCTCCGACAGAATCTCTGGAAACACCATATATTTT.

V usage is TRBV6-6 and J usage is TRBJ1-6; TRBD1 matches 8 bases. This CDR3 contains 15 residues. The V segment lost 6 bases and the J segment 8 bases; nucleotides outside the gene matches: 9. Germline V gene lookup returns CDR1 MNHNY and CDR2 SVGAGI (reference sequence). CDR3 DNA sequence: TGTGCCAGCAGACCCCGAGGACAGGGATATTCACCCCTCCACTTT. It is translated as CASRPRGQGYSPLHF.

In its sample, this clone was seen a few times. V gene TRBV4-1 combines with J gene TRBJ1-5; D is uncertain. Germline CDR1 MGHRA, CDR2 YSYEKL. The CDR3 runs to 15 residues. V lost 0 bases and J 6 bases, leaving 12 bases between the germline ends. CDR3 protein: CASSQEIQRPQPQHF. CDR3 DNA sequence: TGCGCCAGCAGCCAAGAAATACAGAGACCTCAGCCCCAGCATTTT.

The chain combines TRBV5-1 with TRBJ2-3, with D perhaps matching TRBD2 (6 bases). CDR1 and CDR2 (germline): SGHRS, YFSETQ. The CDR3 extends over 14 amino acids. V shed 4 bases and J shed 1 base, with 10 bases lying between them. This CDR3 is CASSPWRGTDTQYF. CDR3 nucleotides: TGCGCCAGCAGCCCCTGGAGGGGCACAGATACGCAGTATTTT. The entire variable domain, with the rest obtained from reference TRBV5-1 and TRBJ2-3, is as follows: KAGVTQTPRYLIKTRGQQVTLSCSPISGHRSVSWYQQTPGQGLQFLFEYFSETQRNKGNFPGRFSGRQFSNSRSEMNVSTLELGDSALYLCASSPWRGTDTQYFGPGTRLTVL.

The chain links TRBV5-1 to TRBJ1-1, with 7 bases aligning to TRBD1. This CDR3 spans 15 amino acids. In germline, CDR1 is SGHRS, CDR2 YFSETQ. The J segment lost 1 base and the V segment lost 4 bases, leaving 7 bases of the junction unmatched. The CDR3 loop reads CASSDYRGANTEAFF. The CDR3 DNA follows: TGCGCCAGCAGCGACTACAGGGGCGCGAACACTGAAGCTTTCTTT. The variable domain in full, completed from reference TRBV5-1 and TRBJ1-1, reads KAGVTQTPRYLIKTRGQQVTLSCSPISGHRSVSWYQQTPGQGLQFLFEYFSETQRNKGNFPGRFSGRQFSNSRSEMNVSTLELGDSALYLCASSDYRGANTEAFFGQGTRLTVV.

The gene calls are TRBV25-1 and TRBJ2-5, with D perhaps matching TRBD2 (6 bases). The germline V gene encodes CDR1 MGHDK and CDR2 SYGVNS. Trimming pared 2 bases from V and 5 bases from J, leaving 18 bases between. The CDR3 has 16 residues. As DNA, the CDR3 is TGTGCCAGCAGTGAACGACTCGGAGGGCCGGCGGAGACCCAGTACTTC. This translates into CASSERLGGPAETQYF.

This chain joins TRBV6-1 and TRBJ2-4; 14 bases are a match to TRBD2. This CDR3 spans 18 amino acids. The ends lost 4 bases at V and 1 base at J; junction bases unmatched: 6. The germline V gene encodes CDR1 MNHNS and CDR2 SASEGT. DNA for the CDR3: TGTGCCAGCAGTGGACTAGCGGGGGGGCCTTGGGCCAAAAACATTCAGTACTTC. Translation: CASSGLAGGPWAKNIQYF.

Remarks on this clone: The junction departs from the called germline gene at one end, perhaps through a read error. The chain carries TRBV2 and TRBJ2-4; D unclear. This CDR3 region has 9 residues. CDR1 and CDR2 from the germline V gene are SNHLY and FYNNEI. CDR3 DNA: TGTGCCAGCATCCCCCCACGGGACTTC. Amino acids: CASIPPRDF.

This clone has more than one count but fewer than ten. V usage is TRBV5-1 and J usage is TRBJ2-5, with D perhaps TRBD2 (6 bases). V dropped 6 bases and J dropped 4 bases, with 7 bases sitting between them. The CDR3 has 11 amino acids. CDR1 is SGHRS and CDR2 is YFSETQ in the germline V gene. The CDR3 loop reads CASMGGETQYF. CDR3 DNA sequence: TGCGCCAGCATGGGAGGAGAGACCCAGTACTTC.

This clone occurred a few times. This chain connects TRBV28 to TRBJ1-3; D ambiguous. V was pared by 3 bases and J by 0 bases, with 9 bases between. The CDR3 loop spans 15 amino acids. Germline V gene sequence: CDR1 MDHEN, CDR2 SYDVKM. The CDR3 DNA follows: TGTGCCAGCAGTTTCCCCTCCCTCTCTGGAAACACCATATATTTT. Its translation is CASSFPSLSGNTIYF.

This chain links TRBV19 with TRBJ1-5; weak D call: TRBD1 (6 bases). Germline assignment: CDR1 LNHDA and CDR2 SQIVND (reference sequence). The V gene lost 6 bases and the J gene lost 3 bases, with 18 bases spanning the gap. The CDR3 contains 16 residues. Here the CDR3 DNA reads TGTGCCAGTAGCACCGGAACAGGGACAATCAATCAGCCCCAGCATTTT. This sequence encodes CASSTGTGTINQPQHF.

This clone was seen only a few times. J is TRBJ1-2 and V is TRBV28; 8 bases map to TRBD1. CDR3 size: 14 residues. The trim removed 5 bases at V and 4 bases at J, leaving 6 bases unmatched. Per the germline V gene, CDR1 is MDHEN and CDR2 is SYDVKM. This CDR3 reads CASSPDRGGYGYTF. Here the CDR3 DNA reads TGTGCCAGCAGTCCAGACAGGGGAGGCTATGGCTACACCTTC.

This clone was seen only a few times. This chain connects TRBV18 to TRBJ2-6, with D maybe TRBD1 (5 bases). Trimming left V 3 bases short and J 4 bases short, with 7 bases between. The length of the CDR3 is 14 residues. Germline V CDR1 and CDR2: KGHSH, LQKENI. CDR3: CASSPQGGANVLTF. The CDR3 DNA follows: TGTGCCAGCTCACCCCAGGGAGGGGCCAACGTCCTGACTTTC.

This chain joins TRBV14 and TRBJ2-3, with 9 bases that match TRBD2. V dropped 2 bases and J dropped 1; count of bases not matched to a gene: 7. This CDR3 comprises 17 residues. Germline CDR1 and CDR2: SGHDN and FVKESK. Here the CDR3 reads CASSQTATSGRTDTQYF. The CDR3, as DNA: TGTGCCAGCAGCCAAACCGCGACTAGCGGACGCACAGATACGCAGTATTTT.

This chain uses TRBV29-1 with TRBJ2-3; 10 bases match TRBD1. J was trimmed by 7 bases and V by 3 bases; bases with no gene match: 7. Germline V gene data show CDR1 as SQVTM and CDR2 as ANQGSEA. The CDR3 is 14 residues long. CDR3 sequence (DNA): TGCAGCGTTGATCTGGACAGGGGGGTTTATACGCAGTATTTT. It translates to CSVDLDRGVYTQYF.